These T cell receptor beta chains were read from a single sample in a study of T-cell memory formation after mild COVID-19. A single record per CDR3 protein comes from TCRdb applying MiXCR to the 5' RACE reads. The sample records some 300,000 distinct CDR3 sequences, 20% being singletons. Sequences were obtained from PBMCs or a T cell subset sorted from them (not recorded which). Receptors were obtained from a young man who had mild COVID-19 (a few samples of this study predate the infection). Cell type and time point are not known. The CDR3 runs from the conserved cysteine through the conserved F or W. A D gene is named only where the DNA matches it firmly. Size is omitted from some rows. Given values are once, few, many or a class for expanded clones.

-	TRBJ1-2	-	TRBV24-1	TGTGCCACCAGTGACCCAGGGAGCGGCTACACCTTC	CATSDPGSGYTF
-	TRBJ1-1	-	TRBV6-6	TGTGCCAGCAGTGACCGGGGCCCTGGTGAAGCTTTCTTT	CASSDRGPGEAFF
-	TRBJ2-3	-	TRBV5-4	TGTGCCAGCAGCTCTAACAGCGGCACAGATACGCAGTATTTT	CASSSNSGTDTQYF
few	TRBJ1-4	-	TRBV7-9	TGTGCCAGCAGCTTAGGGGTTGGGTGGCCGCCTAATGAAAAACTGTTTTTT	CASSLGVGWPPNEKLFF
few	TRBJ2-5	-	TRBV7-6	TGTGCCAGCAGCTGGGCCCTCAGGGAGACCCAGTACTTC	CASSWALRETQYF
-	TRBJ1-1	-	TRBV7-9	TGTGCCAGCAGCTTAGAACAGGAAGGAACTGAAGCTTTCTTT	CASSLEQEGTEAFF
few	TRBJ1-6	-	TRBV4-3	TGCGCCAGCAGCCAAGATAGTAGGCCGTCGAGCTCCTATAATTCACCCCTCCACTTT	CASSQDSRPSSSYNSPLHF
few	TRBJ2-5	-	TRBV5-1	TGCGCCAGCAGCCACGGAGGCGGAGAGACCCAGTACTTC	CASSHGGGETQYF
-	TRBJ1-1	-	TRBV12-3/TRBV12-4	TGTGCCAGCAGACAGGGTCCGAACACTGAAGCTTTCTTT	CASRQGPNTEAFF
many	TRBJ2-1	-	TRBV11-2	TGTGCCAGCAGCACCGGGGGTGAGCAGTTCTTC	CASSTGGEQFF
-	TRBJ1-1	-	TRBV7-3	TGTGCCAGCAGCATTGACGGGGGAACTGAAGCTTTCTTT	CASSIDGGTEAFF
-	TRBJ1-2	-	TRBV12-3/TRBV12-4	TGTGCCAGCAGTTTTCAGGGGAGGGGCTACACCTTC	CASSFQGRGYTF
-	TRBJ1-1	-	TRBV29-1	TGCAGCGTTGAAGGATATCGGGAGACTGAAGCTTTCTTT	CSVEGYRETEAFF
-	TRBJ1-2	-	TRBV9	TGTGCCAGCAGCGTAGCTGAGCGGTTAACCGTTTCTGGGGGCTACACCTTC	CASSVAERLTVSGGYTF
-	TRBJ2-3	-	TRBV11-2	TGTGCCAGCAGCTTAGGGTTCCACACAGATACGCAGTATTTT	CASSLGFHTDTQYF
few	TRBJ2-7	TRBD1	TRBV2	TGTGCCAGCAGTCCTTTGCCAGGGGGATCCTACGAGCAGTACTTC	CASSPLPGGSYEQYF
-	TRBJ2-1	-	TRBV4-2	TGTGCCAGCAGCCTGTTCCTTGGAGTAGCGGAGTCCTACAATGAGCAGTTCTTC	CASSLFLGVAESYNEQFF
-	TRBJ1-3	-	TRBV6-2/TRBV6-3	TGTGCCAGCACCGGCGCGTACTCTGGAAACACCATATATTTT	CASTGAYSGNTIYF
few	TRBJ2-7	TRBD1	TRBV3-1	TGTGCCAGCAGCCGATACGCCGGGACAGGGGCTGAGCAGTACTTC	CASSRYAGTGAEQYF
-	TRBJ2-1	-	TRBV12-3/TRBV12-4	TGTGCCAGCGCCCCAGGGCGCGATGAGCAGTTCTTC	CASAPGRDEQFF
-	TRBJ2-7	-	TRBV5-6	TGTGCCAGCAGCTCAATAGGAGCTGGGCGTTACGAGCAGTACTTC	CASSSIGAGRYEQYF
-	TRBJ1-1	-	TRBV19	TGTGCCAGTAGTATTGGGGGAATAATGACTGAAGCTTTCTTT	CASSIGGIMTEAFF
-	TRBJ2-1	TRBD2	TRBV7-2	TGTGCCAGCAGCTTAAACCAGCGGGGGGGACTGGGGAATGAGCAGTTCTTC	CASSLNQRGGLGNEQFF
once	TRBJ2-3	TRBD1	TRBV6-2/TRBV6-3	TGTGCCAGCAGTGGGGGACAGCTCACAGATACGCAGTATTTT	CASSGGQLTDTQYF
few	TRBJ2-1	TRBD1	TRBV25-1	TGTGCCAGCGCCCGGGACAGGGTACGGGAGCAGTTCTTC	CASARDRVREQFF
-	TRBJ1-5	-	TRBV7-2	TGTGCCAGCAGCATAGGGAGGAATCAGCCCCAGCATTTT	CASSIGRNQPQHF